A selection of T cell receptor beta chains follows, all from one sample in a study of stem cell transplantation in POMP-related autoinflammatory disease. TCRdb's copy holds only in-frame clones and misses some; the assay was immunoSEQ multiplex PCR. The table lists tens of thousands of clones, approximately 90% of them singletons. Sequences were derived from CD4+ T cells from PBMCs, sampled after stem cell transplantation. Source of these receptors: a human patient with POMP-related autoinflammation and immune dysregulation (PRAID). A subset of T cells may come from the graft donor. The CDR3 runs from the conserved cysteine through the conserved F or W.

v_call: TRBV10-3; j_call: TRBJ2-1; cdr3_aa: CAISDPGLSNEQFF
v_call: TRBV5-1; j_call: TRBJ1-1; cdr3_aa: CASSLDWGSTEAFF
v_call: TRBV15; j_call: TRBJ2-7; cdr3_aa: CATRDSRSLSYEQYF
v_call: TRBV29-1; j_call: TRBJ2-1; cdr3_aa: CSVGADSYNEQFF
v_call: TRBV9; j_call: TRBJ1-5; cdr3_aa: CASSLQVQGPQHF
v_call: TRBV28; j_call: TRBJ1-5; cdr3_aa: CASSPRTLHQPQHF
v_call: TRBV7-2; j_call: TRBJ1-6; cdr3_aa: CASERNNSPLHF
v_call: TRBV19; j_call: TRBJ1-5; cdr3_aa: CASRGTGNGGPQHF
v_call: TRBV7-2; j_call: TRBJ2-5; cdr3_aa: CASSLNRGQETQYF
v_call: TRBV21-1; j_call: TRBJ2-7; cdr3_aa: CASTSPPSGRAGSYEQYF
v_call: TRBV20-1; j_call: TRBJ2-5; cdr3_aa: CSATPGETQYF
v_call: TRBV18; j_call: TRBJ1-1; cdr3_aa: CASSGGSTEAFF
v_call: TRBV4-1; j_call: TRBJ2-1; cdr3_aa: CASSPRGGGEGGYNEQFF
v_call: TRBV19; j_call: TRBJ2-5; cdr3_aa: CASSIGGTFPETQYF
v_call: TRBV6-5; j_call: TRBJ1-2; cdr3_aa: CASSYSRFYGYTF
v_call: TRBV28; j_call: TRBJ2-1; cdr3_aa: CASSRRWRFNEQFF
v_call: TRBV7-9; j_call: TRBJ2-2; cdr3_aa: CASSETNTGELFF